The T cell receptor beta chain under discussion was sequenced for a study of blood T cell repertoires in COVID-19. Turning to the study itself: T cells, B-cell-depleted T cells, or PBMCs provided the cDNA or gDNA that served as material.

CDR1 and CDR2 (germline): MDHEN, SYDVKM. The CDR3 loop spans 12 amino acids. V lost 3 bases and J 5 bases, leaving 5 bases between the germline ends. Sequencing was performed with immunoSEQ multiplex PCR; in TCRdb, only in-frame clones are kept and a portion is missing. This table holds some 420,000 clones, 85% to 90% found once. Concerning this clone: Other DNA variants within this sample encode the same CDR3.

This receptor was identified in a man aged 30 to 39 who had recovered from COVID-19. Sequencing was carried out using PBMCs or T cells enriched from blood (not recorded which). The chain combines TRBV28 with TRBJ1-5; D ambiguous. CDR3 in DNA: TGTGCCAGCAGTTTGAGGTATCAGCCCCAGCATTTT. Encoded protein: CASSLRYQPQHF.